These T cell receptor beta chains were read from a single sample in a study of blood T cells in healthy people across ages. From the 5' RACE reads, TCRdb called clonotypes with MiXCR, one entry per CDR3 protein. The data hold about 640,000 distinct CDR3 sequences, with roughly 58% observed a single time. Sequenced: blood. These receptors all stem from a man between 60 and 70 years old in good health. CDR3s include the opening cysteine and the closing phenylalanine or tryptophan. A D gene is named only where the DNA matches it firmly. Expanded clones are given a class, and other clones once, few, many or no size at all.

D	size	J	V	CDR3	DNA
.	.	TRBJ2-1	TRBV6-1	CASLRRGYNEQFF	TGTGCCAGCCTTCGCAGGGGTTACAATGAGCAGTTCTTC
TRBD1	.	TRBJ1-1	TRBV6-5	CASTSTGVTEAFF	TGTGCCAGCACGAGCACAGGGGTTACTGAAGCTTTCTTT
.	few	TRBJ1-2	TRBV28	CASLKTYGYTF	TGTGCCAGCCTGAAAACCTATGGCTACACCTTC
.	.	TRBJ2-2	TRBV13	CASSQDGGELFF	TGTGCCAGCAGCCAGGACGGGGGGGAGCTGTTTTTT
.	.	TRBJ1-6	TRBV5-1	CASSLDPGRGPPLHF	TGCGCCAGCAGCTTGGACCCAGGGAGAGGGCCACCCCTCCACTTT
.	.	TRBJ1-1	TRBV12-3/TRBV12-4	CASRTNLNTEAFF	TGTGCCAGCAGGACTAACTTGAACACTGAAGCTTTCTTT
TRBD2	.	TRBJ2-3	TRBV12-3/TRBV12-4	CVGRLAGDSTDTQYF	TGTGTCGGCAGGCTAGCGGGGGATAGCACAGATACGCAGTATTTT
.	.	TRBJ2-7	TRBV3-1	CASSQVHRGDTFYEQYF	TGTGCCAGCAGCCAAGTGCACCGGGGAGACACATTCTACGAGCAGTACTTC
.	.	TRBJ2-1	TRBV7-2	CASSWGIDEQFF	TGTGCCAGTTCTTGGGGAATCGATGAGCAGTTCTTC
.	.	TRBJ1-2	TRBV29-1	CSVPGEDYGYTF	TGCAGCGTTCCAGGGGAAGACTATGGCTACACCTTC
TRBD1	.	TRBJ1-2	TRBV29-1	CSVGQGPTDGYTF	TGCAGCGTGGGACAGGGGCCCACGGATGGCTACACCTTC
TRBD2	.	TRBJ2-1	TRBV10-3	CAISYSRTSGWVEQFF	TGTGCCATCAGCTATTCCCGGACTAGCGGGTGGGTTGAGCAGTTCTTC
TRBD2	.	TRBJ2-1	TRBV27	CASSSEGRGQFF	TGTGCCAGCAGCTCGGAGGGGAGGGGGCAGTTCTTC
.	.	TRBJ1-4	TRBV20-1	CSARLGPPNEKLFF	TGCAGTGCTAGATTGGGACCGCCCAATGAAAAACTGTTTTTT
TRBD2	.	TRBJ2-3	TRBV10-2	CASNLAGGPNTQYF	TGCGCCAGCAATCTAGCGGGGGGGCCAAATACGCAGTATTTT
TRBD1	.	TRBJ2-5	TRBV20-1	CSAYTGTGREETQYF	TGCAGTGCTTATACCGGGACAGGGAGGGAAGAGACCCAGTACTTC
.	.	TRBJ2-3	TRBV5-1	CASSTRTAPDTQYF	TGCGCCAGCAGCACCCGGACAGCCCCAGATACGCAGTATTTT
.	.	TRBJ2-3	TRBV27	CASKELGSTDTQYF	TGTGCCAGCAAAGAACTAGGTAGCACAGATACGCAGTATTTT
TRBD1	.	TRBJ2-5	TRBV5-4	CASSLGGPGQGQETQYF	TGTGCCAGCAGCTTGGGAGGGCCGGGACAGGGACAAGAGACCCAGTACTTC
.	.	TRBJ2-5	TRBV3-1	CASSQEVKGGKTQYF	TGTGCCAGCAGCCAAGAGGTTAAGGGGGGAAAGACCCAGTACTTC
TRBD1	.	TRBJ2-7	TRBV20-1	CSAQTGLISYEQYF	TGCAGTGCCCAGACAGGGCTTATATCCTACGAGCAGTACTTC
.	.	TRBJ2-5	TRBV12-3/TRBV12-4	CASSLRDEAYF	TGTGCCAGCAGTTTGAGGGATGAGGCGTACTTC
.	.	TRBJ2-5	TRBV3-1	CASSPLNVRRYRETQYF	TGTGCCAGCAGCCCGCTTAATGTTCGCCGCTACCGGGAGACCCAGTACTTC
TRBD1	.	TRBJ1-2	TRBV29-1	CSAKGTGGGYGYTF	TGCAGCGCAAAAGGGACAGGGGGCGGCTATGGCTACACCTTC
.	few	TRBJ1-2	TRBV6-6	CASSYRDNYGYTF	TGTGCCAGCAGTTACAGGGATAACTATGGCTACACCTTC
TRBD1	few	TRBJ2-5	TRBV10-3	CAISTGQGKETQYF	TGTGCCATCAGTACGGGACAGGGGAAAGAGACCCAGTACTTC
.	few	TRBJ2-7	TRBV18	CASSPGAANEQYF	TGTGCCAGCTCACCAGGGGCGGCGAACGAGCAGTACTTC
TRBD1	few	TRBJ2-5	TRBV6-1	CASSYDRGRETQYF	TGTGCCAGCAGCTACGACAGGGGGCGAGAGACCCAGTACTTC
TRBD2	.	TRBJ2-7	TRBV6-2/TRBV6-3	CASSYVAGESYEQYF	TGTGCCAGCAGTTACGTGGCGGGGGAATCCTACGAGCAGTACTTC
TRBD1	.	TRBJ2-5	TRBV5-5	CASSLSGQGGAETQYF	TGTGCCAGCAGCTTATCAGGACAGGGGGGCGCAGAGACCCAGTACTTC
.	.	TRBJ2-5	TRBV18	CASSPSYRETQYF	TGTGCCAGCTCACCCAGCTACCGAGAGACCCAGTACTTC
.	.	TRBJ2-5	TRBV29-1	CGVDKLPEETQYF	TGCGGCGTTGATAAGCTCCCAGAAGAGACCCAGTACTTC
TRBD2	few	TRBJ2-1	TRBV28	CASSLASSGGTEQFF	TGTGCCAGCAGTTTAGCGTCTAGCGGGGGGACGGAGCAGTTCTTC
.	few	TRBJ1-2	TRBV20-1	CSAPEDRGNYGYTF	TGCAGTGCTCCAGAGGACAGAGGAAACTATGGCTACACCTTC
TRBD1	few	TRBJ1-4	TRBV20-1	CSARPAQGTGEKLFF	TGCAGTGCGAGACCGGCACAGGGGACGGGCGAAAAACTGTTTTTT
.	.	TRBJ2-1	TRBV20-1	CSARDLGGRNEQFF	TGCAGTGCTAGGGATTTGGGGGGCCGGAATGAGCAGTTCTTC
.	.	TRBJ1-4	TRBV29-1	CSVQGRTNEKLFF	TGCAGCGTTCAGGGGCGGACTAATGAAAAACTGTTTTTT
TRBD1	.	TRBJ1-1	TRBV6-2/TRBV6-3	CASGRQGTEAFF	TGTGCCAGCGGTAGACAGGGAACTGAAGCTTTCTTT
TRBD1	.	TRBJ1-1	TRBV10-3	CAISRGQGNTEAFF	TGTGCCATCAGCCGGGGACAGGGGAACACTGAAGCTTTCTTT
TRBD1	.	TRBJ2-7	TRBV20-1	CSAGRQGARSYEQYF	TGCAGTGCTGGTCGACAGGGGGCAAGGTCCTACGAGCAGTACTTC
.	.	TRBJ1-1	TRBV6-5	CASTSTGRGTEAFF	TGTGCCAGCACCTCAACAGGGAGGGGCACTGAAGCTTTCTTT
TRBD1	few	TRBJ2-7	TRBV11-2	CASSLVGQGEQYF	TGTGCCAGCAGCTTAGTTGGACAGGGGGAGCAGTACTTC
.	.	TRBJ2-7	TRBV5-5	CASSLAGGISSYEQYF	TGTGCCAGCAGCTTGGCCGGGGGAATTTCCTCCTACGAGCAGTACTTC
TRBD1	few	TRBJ1-4	TRBV25-1	CASTSGQGDEKLFF	TGTGCCAGCACTTCTGGACAGGGCGATGAAAAACTGTTTTTT
.	.	TRBJ1-2	TRBV2	CAGSEGTNYGYTF	TGTGCCGGCAGTGAAGGGACTAACTATGGCTACACCTTC
TRBD1	.	TRBJ2-3	TRBV20-1	CSARAEGQDNTDTQYF	TGCAGTGCTAGGGCCGAGGGACAGGATAACACAGATACGCAGTATTTT
.	.	TRBJ1-6	TRBV7-2	CASSSMNVAVSPLHF	TGTGCCAGCAGCTCAATGAACGTCGCTGTCTCACCCCTCCACTTT
TRBD1	.	TRBJ2-3	TRBV20-1	CSATRRQGATDTQYF	TGCAGTGCTACCAGACGGCAGGGGGCAACAGATACGCAGTATTTT
TRBD2	few	TRBJ2-5	TRBV20-1	CSAGRGLAEETQYF	TGCAGTGCTGGGCGGGGACTAGCGGAAGAGACCCAGTACTTC
.	few	TRBJ2-3	TRBV7-9	CAGTRPAADTQYF	TGTGCCGGAACTAGGCCCGCGGCAGATACGCAGTATTTT
.	.	TRBJ1-1	TRBV12-3/TRBV12-4	CASSPRRDSTEAFF	TGTGCCAGCAGCCCCCGCAGGGATAGCACTGAAGCTTTCTTT
.	.	TRBJ1-1	TRBV6-5	CASSYRIGTDTEAFF	TGTGCCAGCAGTTACCGAATTGGCACAGACACTGAAGCTTTCTTT
TRBD1	few	TRBJ1-4	TRBV6-7	CASSSPGQGGEKLFF	TGTGCCAGCAGTTCACCGGGACAGGGAGGCGAAAAACTGTTTTTT
TRBD1	once	TRBJ1-4	TRBV7-9	CASSPWTGRREKLFF	TGTGCCAGCAGCCCGTGGACAGGGCGGAGAGAAAAACTGTTTTTT
TRBD1	.	TRBJ1-2	TRBV29-1	CSATQGGTYGYTF	TGCAGCGCTACCCAGGGGGGGACCTATGGCTACACCTTC
TRBD1	.	TRBJ1-6	TRBV5-1	CASRWTGDPRAPLHF	TGCGCCAGCAGATGGACAGGGGACCCTCGGGCACCCCTCCACTTT
.	once	TRBJ2-3	TRBV20-1	CSASPDFEGSTDTQYF	TGCAGTGCTAGCCCAGACTTTGAGGGTAGCACAGATACGCAGTATTTT